These 5 T cell receptor beta chains were all obtained from the same sample, sequenced in a study of identical twins. TCRdb re-analysed the 5' RACE reads in MiXCR, keeping a single row per CDR3 protein. The sample includes around 570,000 distinct CDR3 sequences, 7.5% to 10% of them seen just once. This sample also appeared in a second study, on yellow fever vaccine responses in identical twins.

Sequenced: PBMCs. The receptors come from a woman younger than 35 in good health.

Only a few counts were recorded for this clonotype. V and J are TRBV10-3 and TRBJ2-2; 7 bases are shared with TRBD1. This CDR3 contains 14 residues. Germline values: CDR1 ENHRY, CDR2 SYGVKD. V lost 11 bases to trimming and J lost 3 bases; unmatched junction nucleotides: 9. CDR3 protein: CAGIGGADTGELFF. For the CDR3, the DNA is TGTGCCGGCATAGGGGGCGCCGACACCGGGGAGCTGTTTTTT.

This clonotype was detected only a few times. The J gene is TRBJ2-7, the V gene TRBV7-2; D remains ambiguous. Germline values: CDR1 SGHTA, CDR2 FQGNSA. The CDR3 is 12 amino acids. Trimming shortened V by 5 bases and J by 6 bases, and 11 bases separated the two germline ends. The CDR3 here is CASSPPFGEQYF. Here the CDR3 DNA reads TGTGCCAGCAGCCCCCCTTTCGGCGAGCAGTACTTC.

This clonotype occurred a few times. This sequence joins TRBV5-1 and TRBJ2-2; no clear D. Germline CDR1 is SGHRS and CDR2 is YFSETQ. CDR3 length: 14 amino acids. The V gene lost 0 bases and the J gene lost 6 bases, with 9 bases spanning the gap. The CDR3 spells CASSLDGSPGELFF. The CDR3 DNA reads TGCGCCAGCAGCTTGGATGGCTCACCCGGGGAGCTGTTTTTT.

This clonotype has at least ten counts. V and J are TRBV4-1 and TRBJ1-2; a possible D gene is TRBD1 (6 bases). The CDR3 loop spans 18 amino acids. Germline lookup yields CDR1 MGHRA and CDR2 YSYEKL. V lost 3 bases to trimming and J lost 1 base, with 21 bases between them. CDR3 protein: CASSQSPIGQNFNYGYTF. The CDR3, as DNA: TGCGCCAGCAGCCAGTCACCGATCGGACAGAACTTTAACTATGGCTACACCTTC.

Within the sample, this clonotype is medium-sized. The V gene is TRBV6-2 or TRBV6-3, the J gene TRBJ2-1, with TRBD2 matching 7 bases. Germline V gene sequence: CDR1 MNHEY, CDR2 SVGEGT. The V and J ends lost 3 bases and 5 bases, in that order; junction bases with no gene match: 7. This CDR3 has 15 residues. The CDR3: CASSYLAEQNNEQFF. In nucleotides, the CDR3 is TGTGCCAGCAGTTATCTAGCGGAACAGAACAATGAGCAGTTCTTC.